This TCR beta chain was documented in a study of OX40 agonist ivuxolimab in advanced cancers. Study-level information: Patients received ivuxolimab, an intravenous treatment, every 2 weeks at 0.01 to 10 mg/kg.

Only in-frame clones appear in the TCRdb table, and some are missing; sequencing was by immunoSEQ multiplex PCR. The profile shows about 53,000 clones, approximately 84% of them singletons. Germline CDR1 is SGHAT and CDR2 is FQNNGV. CDR3 size: 16 residues. The junction had 8 bases not matched to a gene; V was cut back by 0 bases and J by 7 bases. This receptor was obtained from an adult with an advanced solid tumor such as melanoma, head and neck, liver or kidney cancer. The rearrangement uses TRBV11-2 and TRBJ2-2, with 7 bases identical to TRBD1. The source was CD4+ or CD8+ T cells sorted from blood, collected in a trial of the OX40 agonist ivuxolimab. CDR3 sequence reads: CASSLEGGGPSGELFF. In DNA form, the CDR3 reads TGTGCCAGCAGCTTAGAAGGGGGCGGACCTAGCGGGGAGCTGTTTTTT.